This passage covers 22 T cell receptor beta chains from one sample sequenced in a study of human T cells and chemical hapten exposure. Each CDR3 protein is one row after TCRdb ran MiXCR on the RACE reads. The sample yields 180,000 or so distinct CDR3 sequences, nearly 30% seen once. Noted time point: pre-sensitization, week 0. Stated treatment: therapeutic diphenylcyclopropenone sensitization with weekly scalp DPC. This specimen was whole blood, taken in connection with sensitization to the hapten diphenylcyclopropenone (DPC). All receptors come from a woman under 40 with alopecia areata. Some clones in this sample may be carry-over from other donors' samples.

J is TRBJ2-1 and V is TRBV10-3; no clear D. The CDR3 covers 15 residues. Germline values: CDR1 ENHRY, CDR2 SYGVKD. V lost 0 bases and J lost 1, with 7 bases in between. CDR3: CAISESGISYNEQFF. Written as DNA, the CDR3 is TGTGCCATCAGTGAGTCGGGGATTTCCTACAATGAGCAGTTCTTC.

The V gene is TRBV7-8, the J gene TRBJ1-1; 8 positions agree with TRBD1. Germline V gene sequence: CDR1 SGHVS, CDR2 FQNEAQ. The CDR3 is 15 residues long. V dropped 3 bases and J dropped 1; count of bases not matched to a gene: 4. DNA of the CDR3: TGTGCCAGCAGCTTCCCGACAGGGGAGAACACTGAAGCTTTCTTT. It translates to CASSFPTGENTEAFF.

In this sample, this clonotype turned up many times. The chain joins TRBV7-2 to TRBJ1-1; 7 nucleotides match TRBD1. This CDR3 is built from 12 residues. Germline CDR1 SGHTA, CDR2 FQGNSA. V lost 5 bases, J lost 8 bases, and 5 bases stayed unmatched. The CDR3 DNA reads TGTGCCAGCAGCCTGACAGGGAACGAAGCTTTCTTT. The encoded protein is CASSLTGNEAFF.

The V gene is TRBV11-1, the J gene TRBJ2-7, with D possibly being TRBD1 (6 bases). Germline V gene lookup returns CDR1 SGHAT and CDR2 FQDESV (reference sequence). The CDR3 is 15 residues long. Trimming pared 0 bases from V and 3 bases from J, leaving 12 bases between. In DNA form, the CDR3 reads TGTGCCAGCAGCTTAGCGAGGACAGCCTACTACGAGCAGTACTTC. It yields the protein CASSLARTAYYEQYF.

The genes are TRBV7-9 and TRBJ1-2; 10 bases map to TRBD1. The CDR3 extends over 18 amino acids. Losses at the gene ends were 5 bases for V and 5 bases for J; bases not matched to a gene: 17. Per germline, CDR1 SEHNR and CDR2 FQNEAQ (reference sequence). The CDR3 is CASSPDRGNGALLYGYTF. CDR3 nucleotide sequence: TGTGCCAGCAGCCCGGACAGGGGGAATGGAGCGCTATTATATGGCTACACCTTC.

In DNA, the CDR3 is TGTGCCAGCAGTTTAGCGACAGGGCCTCCCTTGAACACTGAAGCTTTCTTT. Amino acid sequence: CASSLATGPPLNTEAFF. The chain recombines TRBV12-3 or TRBV12-4 with TRBJ1-1, with 7 bases aligning to TRBD1. The CDR3 is 17 amino acids. V shed 0 bases and J 0 bases; nucleotides not matched to a gene: 7.

This clonotype was seen only a few times. This rearrangement joins TRBV4-3 to TRBJ2-1, with 9 bases identical to TRBD2. The CDR3 extends over 15 amino acids. Germline V gene lookup returns CDR1 LGHNA and CDR2 YSLEER. V dropped 0 bases and J dropped 7; count of bases not matched to a gene: 4. The CDR3 sequence is CASSQDRLAGNEQFF. The CDR3 DNA sequence: TGCGCCAGCAGCCAAGATCGTCTAGCGGGGAATGAGCAGTTCTTC.

V gene TRBV5-1 combines with J gene TRBJ2-1, with D perhaps matching TRBD2 (6 bases). Trimming took off 0 bases at V and 7 bases at J, with 14 bases between the two ends. This CDR3 has 15 amino acids. Germline CDR1 reads SGHRS; CDR2 reads YFSETQ. The CDR3 DNA reads TGCGCCAGCAGCTTGGGGTGGGCAGGAGGGAATGAGCAGTTCTTC. Translation: CASSLGWAGGNEQFF. Full variable domain (missing parts from reference TRBV5-1 and TRBJ2-1): KAGVTQTPRYLIKTRGQQVTLSCSPISGHRSVSWYQQTPGQGLQFLFEYFSETQRNKGNFPGRFSGRQFSNSRSEMNVSTLELGDSALYLCASSLGWAGGNEQFFGPGTRLTVL.

The chain has TRBV4-3 and TRBJ2-6; D not resolved. The germline CDR1 and CDR2 sequences are LGHNA and YSLEER. Trimming pared 2 bases from V and 4 bases from J, leaving 21 bases between. CDR3 length equals 19 residues. The CDR3 here is CASSQTLFPSVDGANVLTF. In nucleotides, the CDR3 is TGCGCCAGCAGCCAAACTCTTTTCCCTTCGGTTGACGGGGCCAACGTCCTGACTTTC.

V gene TRBV29-1 combines with J gene TRBJ2-5, with 11 positions matching TRBD2. V dropped 5 bases and J dropped 4; count of bases not matched to a gene: 6. The CDR3 is made up of 14 amino acids. The germline V gene encodes CDR1 SQVTM and CDR2 ANQGSEA. The DNA of the CDR3 is TGCAGCGTTACTAGCGGGAGTCAATCAGAGACCCAGTACTTC. It specifies CSVTSGSQSETQYF. Variable domain in full (rest from reference TRBV29-1 and TRBJ2-5): SAVISQKPSRDICQRGTSLTIQCQVDSQVTMMFWYRQQPGQSLTLIATANQGSEATYESGFVIDKFPISRPNLTFSTLTVSNMSPEDSSIYLCSVTSGSQSETQYFGPGTRLLVL.

The chain employs TRBV6-5 and TRBJ2-7, with TRBD1 as a possible D gene (5 bases). CDR1 and CDR2 from the germline V gene are MNHEY and SVGAGI. The CDR3 extends over 14 amino acids. V was trimmed by 5 bases and J by 1 base, leaving 12 bases between them. CDR3: CASSRTPLSYEQYF. The DNA for the CDR3 is TGTGCCAGCAGTCGGACACCTTTATCCTACGAGCAGTACTTC.

A few counts support this clonotype. V usage is TRBV10-3 and J usage is TRBJ2-1; D gene unclear. Germline values: CDR1 ENHRY, CDR2 SYGVKD. This CDR3 region has 11 residues. The V and J ends lost 3 bases and 8 bases respectively, with 5 bases between them. CDR3 in amino acids: CAISELYEQFF. The CDR3 DNA reads TGTGCCATCAGTGAATTGTATGAGCAGTTCTTC.

Written as DNA, the CDR3 is TGCAGTGCTACAGCAATAGCGGGAGGCTACAATGAGCAGTTCTTC. The encoded protein is CSATAIAGGYNEQFF. The chain recombines TRBV20-1 with TRBJ2-1; TRBD2 aligns across 10 bases. Germline values: CDR1 DFQATT, CDR2 SNEGSKA (reference sequence). V shed 4 bases and J 3 bases; nucleotides not matched to a gene: 6. The CDR3 totals 15 residues.

The chain recombines TRBV6-2 or TRBV6-3 with TRBJ1-1; D is undetermined. With 2 bases removed from V and 0 bases from J, the gap between germline ends came to 10 bases. Per germline, CDR1 MNHEY and CDR2 SVGEGT. CDR3 length equals 15 residues. The CDR3 loop is CASSYANNLNTEAFF. The DNA for the CDR3 is TGTGCCAGCAGTTACGCGAACAATCTGAACACTGAAGCTTTCTTT.

This clonotype was found a few times. This chain joins TRBV20-1 and TRBJ2-3; 10 bases align to TRBD2. Trimming removed 5 bases from V and 0 bases from J; junction bases left unmatched: 8. In germline, CDR1 is DFQATT, CDR2 SNEGSKA (reference sequence). The CDR3 covers 16 residues. CDR3 DNA sequence: TGCAGTGCTTTTAAAGCGGGAGGGCCCAGCACAGATACGCAGTATTTT. It translates to CSAFKAGGPSTDTQYF.

The chain joins TRBV6-5 to TRBJ2-3, with D tentatively TRBD1 (6 bases). The V and J ends lost 5 bases and 3 bases respectively, with 12 bases between them. This CDR3 spans 14 amino acids. The germline V gene encodes CDR1 MNHEY and CDR2 SVGAGI. This chain's CDR3 is CASSVQGRTDTQYF. In nucleotides, the CDR3 is TGTGCCAGCAGTGTACAGGGTCGGACAGATACGCAGTATTTT.

The chain couples TRBV20-1 to TRBJ1-2; 9 positions agree with TRBD1. CDR1 is DFQATT and CDR2 is SNEGSKA in the germline V gene (reference sequence). This CDR3 comprises 13 residues. V was clipped by 3 bases and J by 8 bases; unmatched bases: 7. The CDR3 loop is CSASLQGAKGYTF. CDR3 nucleotides: TGCAGTGCTAGCCTACAGGGGGCGAAGGGCTACACCTTC.

The chain combines TRBV6-2 or TRBV6-3 with TRBJ1-1; D is uncertain. Per the germline V gene, CDR1 is MNHEY and CDR2 is SVGEGT. Trimming removed 2 bases at V and 7 bases at J, with 5 bases between. This CDR3 has 11 residues. The CDR3 reads CASSYHGEAFF. In nucleotides, the CDR3 is TGTGCCAGCAGTTACCACGGTGAAGCTTTCTTT.

Concerning this clonotype: The germline gene is not matched at one end of the junction; a read error may be the cause. The V gene is TRBV7-2, the J gene TRBJ1-3; 7 nucleotides align to TRBD1. This CDR3 has 16 amino acids. The V gene's germline CDR1 is SGHTA and CDR2 FQGNSA. The CDR3 DNA reads as TGTGCCAGCAGCCCGCAGGGGGGGCCCTCTGGAAACACCGTATATTTT. This codes for CASSPQGGPSGNTVYF.

This clonotype showed up just a few times. The chain links TRBV14 to TRBJ1-4; D possibly corresponds to TRBD1 (6 bases). The germline V gene encodes CDR1 SGHDN and CDR2 FVKESK. This CDR3 contains 14 residues. The V end was cut by 6 bases, the J end by 7 bases, with 15 bases between. CDR3 DNA: TGTGCCAGCAGACTCACAGGGATGGGTGAAAAACTGTTTTTT. Protein product: CASRLTGMGEKLFF.

This chain links TRBV28 with TRBJ2-2, with D perhaps TRBD1 or TRBD2 (6 bases each). The CDR3 is 16 amino acids. Germline CDR1 and CDR2: MDHEN and SYDVKM. V was trimmed by 2 bases and J by 2 bases, leaving 12 bases between them. CDR3 nucleotides: TGTGCCAGCAGTTTACTGGGGGGCCAAAACACCGGGGAGCTGTTTTTT. This translates into CASSLLGGQNTGELFF.

The V gene is TRBV10-3, the J gene TRBJ2-5, with TRBD2 matching 10 bases. CDR1 and CDR2 (germline): ENHRY, SYGVKD. V was clipped by 5 bases and J by 4 bases; unmatched bases: 7. There are 15 residues in the CDR3. CDR3 sequence: CAISPGLAGAETQYF. The CDR3 bases are TGTGCCATCAGTCCGGGTCTAGCGGGAGCAGAGACCCAGTACTTC.